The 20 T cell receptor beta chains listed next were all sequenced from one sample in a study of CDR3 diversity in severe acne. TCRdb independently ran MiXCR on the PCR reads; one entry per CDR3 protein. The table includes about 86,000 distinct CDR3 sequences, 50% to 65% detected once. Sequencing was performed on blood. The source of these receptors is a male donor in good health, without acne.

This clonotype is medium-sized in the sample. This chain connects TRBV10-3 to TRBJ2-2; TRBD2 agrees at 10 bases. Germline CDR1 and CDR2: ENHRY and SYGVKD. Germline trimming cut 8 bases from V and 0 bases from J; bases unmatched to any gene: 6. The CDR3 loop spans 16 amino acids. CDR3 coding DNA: TGTGCCATCGGTGCTAGCGGGGGATCGAACACCGGGGAGCTGTTTTTT. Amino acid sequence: CAIGASGGSNTGELFF.

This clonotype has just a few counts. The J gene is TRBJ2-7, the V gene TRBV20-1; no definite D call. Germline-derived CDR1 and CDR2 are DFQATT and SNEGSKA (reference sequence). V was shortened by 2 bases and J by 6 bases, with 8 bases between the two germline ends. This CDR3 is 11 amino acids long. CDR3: CSARPSGEQYF. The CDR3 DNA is TGCAGTGCTAGACCGTCTGGCGAGCAGTACTTC.

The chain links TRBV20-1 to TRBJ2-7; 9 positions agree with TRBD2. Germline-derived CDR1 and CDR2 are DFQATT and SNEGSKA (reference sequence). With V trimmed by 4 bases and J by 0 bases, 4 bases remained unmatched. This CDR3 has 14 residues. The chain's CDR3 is CSAIGSGSSYEQYF. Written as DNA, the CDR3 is TGCAGTGCTATTGGTAGCGGGAGCTCCTACGAGCAGTACTTC.

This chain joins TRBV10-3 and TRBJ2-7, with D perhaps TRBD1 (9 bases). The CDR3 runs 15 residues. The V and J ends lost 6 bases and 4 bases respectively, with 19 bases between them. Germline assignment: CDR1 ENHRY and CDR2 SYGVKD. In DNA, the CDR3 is TGTGCCATCAGCGGTAGCGGGACAGGGATTTACGAGCAGTACTTC. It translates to CAISGSGTGIYEQYF.

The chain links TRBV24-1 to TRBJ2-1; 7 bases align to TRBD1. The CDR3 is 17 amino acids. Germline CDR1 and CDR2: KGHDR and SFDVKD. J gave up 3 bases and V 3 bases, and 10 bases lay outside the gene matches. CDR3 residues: CATSDGLGTVDYNEQFF. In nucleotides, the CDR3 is TGTGCCACCAGTGATGGGTTGGGGACAGTAGACTACAATGAGCAGTTCTTC.

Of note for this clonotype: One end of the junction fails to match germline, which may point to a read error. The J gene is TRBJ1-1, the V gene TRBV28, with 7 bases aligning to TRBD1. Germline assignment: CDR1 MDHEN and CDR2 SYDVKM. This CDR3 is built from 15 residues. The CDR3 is CASSLKKTGYTEALF. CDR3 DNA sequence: TGTGCCAGCAGTCTAAAAAAGACAGGGTACACCGAAGCTCTCTTT. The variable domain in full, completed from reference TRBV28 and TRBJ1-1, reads DVKVTQSSRYLVKRTGEKVFLECVQDMDHENMFWYRQDPGLGLRLIYFSYDVKMKEKGDIPEGYSVSREKKERFSLILESASTNQTSMYLCASSLKKTGYTEALFGQGTRLTVV.

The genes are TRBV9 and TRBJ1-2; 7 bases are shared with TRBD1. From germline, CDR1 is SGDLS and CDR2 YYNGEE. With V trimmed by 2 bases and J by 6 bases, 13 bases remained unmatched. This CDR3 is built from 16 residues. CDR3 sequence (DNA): TGTGCCAGCAGCGTTGGACCGCGACAGGGTGAGGATGGCTACACCTTC. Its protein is CASSVGPRQGEDGYTF.

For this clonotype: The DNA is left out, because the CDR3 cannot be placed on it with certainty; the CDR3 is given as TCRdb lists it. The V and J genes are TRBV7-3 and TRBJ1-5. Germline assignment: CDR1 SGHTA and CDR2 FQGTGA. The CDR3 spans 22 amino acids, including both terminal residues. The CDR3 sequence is CASSPDSGGTDTQYFGPGTRHF.

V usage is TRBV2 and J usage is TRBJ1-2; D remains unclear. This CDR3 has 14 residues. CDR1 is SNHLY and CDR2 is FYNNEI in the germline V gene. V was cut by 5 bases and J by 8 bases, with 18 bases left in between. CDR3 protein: CASSRTQHGGGYTF. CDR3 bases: TGTGCCAGCAGTCGGACTCAACATGGAGGGGGCTACACCTTC.

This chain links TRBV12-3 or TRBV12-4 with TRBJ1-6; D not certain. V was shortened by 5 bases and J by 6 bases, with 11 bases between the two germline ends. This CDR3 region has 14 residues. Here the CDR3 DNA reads TGTGCCAGCAGTCCTCGGCAGGCTAATTCACCCCTCCACTTT. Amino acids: CASSPRQANSPLHF.

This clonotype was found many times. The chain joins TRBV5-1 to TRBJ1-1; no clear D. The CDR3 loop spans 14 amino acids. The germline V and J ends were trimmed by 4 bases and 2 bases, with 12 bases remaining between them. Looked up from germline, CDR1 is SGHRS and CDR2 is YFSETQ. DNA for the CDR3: TGCGCCAGCAGCATCGCCCCCCCTAACACTGAAGCTTTCTTT. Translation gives CASSIAPPNTEAFF.

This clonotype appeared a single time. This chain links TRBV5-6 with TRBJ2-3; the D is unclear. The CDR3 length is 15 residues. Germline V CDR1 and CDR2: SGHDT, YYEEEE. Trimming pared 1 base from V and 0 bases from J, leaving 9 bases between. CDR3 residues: CASSLSGSSTDTQYF. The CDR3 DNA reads TGTGCCAGCAGCTTGAGTGGATCTAGCACAGATACGCAGTATTTT.

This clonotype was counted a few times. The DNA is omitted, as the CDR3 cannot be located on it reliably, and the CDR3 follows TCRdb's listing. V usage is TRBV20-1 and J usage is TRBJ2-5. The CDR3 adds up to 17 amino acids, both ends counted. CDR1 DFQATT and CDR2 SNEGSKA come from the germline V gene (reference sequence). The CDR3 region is CSASATVAFFGQETQYF.

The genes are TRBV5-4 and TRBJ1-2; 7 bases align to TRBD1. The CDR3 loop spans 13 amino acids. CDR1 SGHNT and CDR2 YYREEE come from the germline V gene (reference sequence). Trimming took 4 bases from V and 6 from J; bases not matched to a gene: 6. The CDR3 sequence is CASSLDRSHGYTF. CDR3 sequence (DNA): TGTGCCAGCAGCCTGGACAGGTCCCATGGCTACACCTTC.

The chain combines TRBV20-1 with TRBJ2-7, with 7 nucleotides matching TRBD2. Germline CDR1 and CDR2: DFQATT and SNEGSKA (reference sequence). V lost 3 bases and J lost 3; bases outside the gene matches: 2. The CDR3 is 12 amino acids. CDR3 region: CSASASGYEQYF. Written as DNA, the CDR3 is TGCAGTGCTAGTGCTAGCGGCTACGAGCAGTACTTC.

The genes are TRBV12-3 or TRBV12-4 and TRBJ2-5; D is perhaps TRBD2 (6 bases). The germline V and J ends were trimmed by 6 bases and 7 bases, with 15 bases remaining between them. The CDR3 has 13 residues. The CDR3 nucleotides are TGTGCCAGCAGCCCGACTAGTTCGGCGACCCAGTACTTC. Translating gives CASSPTSSATQYF.

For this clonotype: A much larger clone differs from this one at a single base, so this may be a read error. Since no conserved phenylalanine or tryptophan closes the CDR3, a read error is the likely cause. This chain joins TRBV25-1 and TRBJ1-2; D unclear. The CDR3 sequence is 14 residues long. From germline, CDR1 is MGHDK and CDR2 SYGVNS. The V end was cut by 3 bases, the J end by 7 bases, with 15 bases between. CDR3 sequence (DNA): TGTGCCAGCAGTGATCATCTGCAGGCAGGTGGCTACACCTCC. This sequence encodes CASSDHLQAGGYTS.

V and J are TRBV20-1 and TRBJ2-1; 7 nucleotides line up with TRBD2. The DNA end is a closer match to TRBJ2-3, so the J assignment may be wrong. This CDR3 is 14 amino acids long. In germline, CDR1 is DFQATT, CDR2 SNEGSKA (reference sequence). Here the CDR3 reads CSARDTSAYNEQYF. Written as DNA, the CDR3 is TGCAGTGCTAGAGATACTAGCGCCTACAATGAGCAGTATTTT.

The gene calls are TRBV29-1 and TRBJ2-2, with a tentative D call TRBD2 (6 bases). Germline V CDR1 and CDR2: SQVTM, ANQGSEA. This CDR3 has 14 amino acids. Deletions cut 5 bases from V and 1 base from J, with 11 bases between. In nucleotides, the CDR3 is TGCAGCGTTTCGGGGGTCGGGAACACCGGGGAGCTGTTTTTT. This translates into CSVSGVGNTGELFF.

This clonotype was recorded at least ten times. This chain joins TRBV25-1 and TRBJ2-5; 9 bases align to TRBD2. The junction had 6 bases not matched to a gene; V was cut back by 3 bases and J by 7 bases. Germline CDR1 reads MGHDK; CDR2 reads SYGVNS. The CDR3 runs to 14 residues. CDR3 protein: CASSEREGSATQYF. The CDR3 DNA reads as TGTGCCAGCAGTGAGCGGGAGGGCTCGGCGACCCAGTACTTC.